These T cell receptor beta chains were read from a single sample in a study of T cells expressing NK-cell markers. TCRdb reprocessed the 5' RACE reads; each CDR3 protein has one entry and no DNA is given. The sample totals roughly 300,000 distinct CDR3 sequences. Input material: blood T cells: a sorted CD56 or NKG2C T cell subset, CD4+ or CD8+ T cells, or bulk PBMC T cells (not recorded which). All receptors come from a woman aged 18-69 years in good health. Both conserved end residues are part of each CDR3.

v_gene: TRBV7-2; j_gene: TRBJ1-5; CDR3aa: CASSLERGGQPQHF
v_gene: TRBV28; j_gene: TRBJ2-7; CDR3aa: CASWGGGGPSYEQYF
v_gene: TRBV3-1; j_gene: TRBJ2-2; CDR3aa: CASSQISGELFF
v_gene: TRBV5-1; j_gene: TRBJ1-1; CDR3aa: CASSSVVNTEAFF
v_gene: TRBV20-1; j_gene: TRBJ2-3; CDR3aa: CSARVPGETDTQYF
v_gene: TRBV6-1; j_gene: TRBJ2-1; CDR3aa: CASSERAGVWNEQFF
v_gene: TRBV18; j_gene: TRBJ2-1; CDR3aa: CATKKGDEQFF
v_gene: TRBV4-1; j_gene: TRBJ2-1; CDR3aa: CASSQPQTSVREQFF
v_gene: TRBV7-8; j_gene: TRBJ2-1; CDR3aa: CASSPLGQFNSYNEQFF
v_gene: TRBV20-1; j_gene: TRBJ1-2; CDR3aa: CSAPDAIGLGNTF
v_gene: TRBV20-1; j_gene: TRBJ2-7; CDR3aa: CSAPGQGLYEQYF
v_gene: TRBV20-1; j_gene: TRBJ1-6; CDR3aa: CSASPQWGDSPLHF
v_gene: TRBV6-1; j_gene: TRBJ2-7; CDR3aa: CASRRQVDYEQYF